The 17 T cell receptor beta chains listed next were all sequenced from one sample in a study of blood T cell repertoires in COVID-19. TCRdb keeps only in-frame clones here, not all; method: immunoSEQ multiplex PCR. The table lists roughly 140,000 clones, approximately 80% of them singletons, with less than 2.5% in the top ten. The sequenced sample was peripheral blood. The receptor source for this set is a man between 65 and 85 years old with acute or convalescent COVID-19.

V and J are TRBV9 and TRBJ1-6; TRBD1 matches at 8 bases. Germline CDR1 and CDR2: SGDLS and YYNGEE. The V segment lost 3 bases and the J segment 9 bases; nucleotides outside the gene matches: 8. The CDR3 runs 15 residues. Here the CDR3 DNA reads TGTGCCAGCAGCGCGGGCGGACAGGGAGGTTCACCCCTCCACTTT. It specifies CASSAGGQGGSPLHF. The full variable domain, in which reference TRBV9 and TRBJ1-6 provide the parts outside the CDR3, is DSGVTQTPKHLITATGQRVTLRCSPRSGDLSVYWYQQSLDQGLQFLIQYYNGEERAKGNILERFSAQQFPDLHSELNLSSLELGDSALYFCASSAGGQGGSPLHFGNGTRLTVT.

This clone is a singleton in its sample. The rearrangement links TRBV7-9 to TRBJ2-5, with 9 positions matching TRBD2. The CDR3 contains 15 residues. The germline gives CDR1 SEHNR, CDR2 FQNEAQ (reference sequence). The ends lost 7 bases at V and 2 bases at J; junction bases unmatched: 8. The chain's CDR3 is CASTLVLAGQETQYF. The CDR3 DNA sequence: TGTGCCAGCACCTTGGTACTAGCGGGTCAAGAGACCCAGTACTTC.

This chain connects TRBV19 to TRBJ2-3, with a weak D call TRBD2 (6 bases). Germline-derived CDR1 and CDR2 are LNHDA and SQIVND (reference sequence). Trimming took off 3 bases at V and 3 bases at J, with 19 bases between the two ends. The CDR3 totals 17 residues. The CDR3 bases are TGTGCCAGTAGTATCCCCCGGGAGAAGGACCCAACAGATACGCAGTATTTT. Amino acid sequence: CASSIPREKDPTDTQYF.

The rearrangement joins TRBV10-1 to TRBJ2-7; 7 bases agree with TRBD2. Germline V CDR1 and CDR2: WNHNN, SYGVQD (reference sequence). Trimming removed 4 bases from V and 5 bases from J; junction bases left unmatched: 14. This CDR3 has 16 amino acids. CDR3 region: CASSGPGLVGGHEQYF. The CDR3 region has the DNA TGCGCCAGCAGTGGACCCGGACTAGTGGGCGGCCACGAGCAGTACTTC.

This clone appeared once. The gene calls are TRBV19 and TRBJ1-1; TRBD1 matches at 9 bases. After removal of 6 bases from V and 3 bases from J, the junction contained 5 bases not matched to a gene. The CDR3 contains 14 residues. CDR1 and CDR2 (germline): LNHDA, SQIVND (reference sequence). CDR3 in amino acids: CASSLRDRDTEAFF. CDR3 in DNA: TGTGCCAGTAGCCTCCGGGACAGGGACACTGAAGCTTTCTTT.

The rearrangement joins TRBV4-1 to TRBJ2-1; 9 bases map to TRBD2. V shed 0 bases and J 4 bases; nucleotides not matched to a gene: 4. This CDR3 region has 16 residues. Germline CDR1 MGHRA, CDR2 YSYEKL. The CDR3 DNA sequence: TGCGCCAGCAGCCAAGATCAAGCGGGGGGATACAATGAGCAGTTCTTC. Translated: CASSQDQAGGYNEQFF.

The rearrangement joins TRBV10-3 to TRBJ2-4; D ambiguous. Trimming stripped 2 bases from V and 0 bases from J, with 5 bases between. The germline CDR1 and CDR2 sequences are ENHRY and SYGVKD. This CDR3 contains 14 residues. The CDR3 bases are TGTGCCATCAGTGAGGGAGTAGCCAAAAACATTCAGTACTTC. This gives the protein CAISEGVAKNIQYF.

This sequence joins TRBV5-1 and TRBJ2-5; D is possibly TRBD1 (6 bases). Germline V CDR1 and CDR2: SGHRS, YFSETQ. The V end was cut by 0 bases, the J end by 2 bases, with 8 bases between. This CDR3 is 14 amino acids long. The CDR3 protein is CASSLGTVQETQYF. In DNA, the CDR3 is TGCGCCAGCAGCTTGGGGACAGTTCAAGAGACCCAGTACTTC.

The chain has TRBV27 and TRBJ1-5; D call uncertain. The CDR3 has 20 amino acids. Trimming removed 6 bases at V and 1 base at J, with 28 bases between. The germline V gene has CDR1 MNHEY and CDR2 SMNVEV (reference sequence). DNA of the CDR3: TGTGCCAGCAGCCGGCGGCTCCCACCCGAAGCGGGTTGGAGCAATCAGCCCCAGCATTTT. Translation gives CASSRRLPPEAGWSNQPQHF.

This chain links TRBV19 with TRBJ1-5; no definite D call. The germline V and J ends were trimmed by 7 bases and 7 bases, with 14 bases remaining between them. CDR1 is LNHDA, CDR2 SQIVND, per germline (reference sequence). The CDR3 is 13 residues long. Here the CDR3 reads CASTPASRQPQHF. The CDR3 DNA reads TGTGCCAGTACCCCCGCGAGTCGGCAGCCCCAGCATTTT.

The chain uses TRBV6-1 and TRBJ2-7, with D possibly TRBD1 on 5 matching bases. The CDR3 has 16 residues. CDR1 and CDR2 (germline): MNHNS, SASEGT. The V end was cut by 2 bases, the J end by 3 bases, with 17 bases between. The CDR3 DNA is TGTGCCAGCAGTGAATATTCAGGGCCCGCGTTCTACGAGCAGTACTTC. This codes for CASSEYSGPAFYEQYF.

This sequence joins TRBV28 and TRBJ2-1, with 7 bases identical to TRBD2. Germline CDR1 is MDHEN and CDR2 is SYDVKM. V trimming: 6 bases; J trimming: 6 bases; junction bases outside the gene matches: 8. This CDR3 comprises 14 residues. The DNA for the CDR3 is TGTGCCAGCAGAACGCCCTGGGGGGGCAATGAGCAGTTCTTC. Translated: CASRTPWGGNEQFF.

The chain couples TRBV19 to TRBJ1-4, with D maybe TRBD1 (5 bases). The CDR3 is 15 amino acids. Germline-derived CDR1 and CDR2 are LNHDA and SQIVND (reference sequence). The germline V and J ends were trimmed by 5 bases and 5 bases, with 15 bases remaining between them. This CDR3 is CASSGDPRGNEKLFF. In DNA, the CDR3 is TGTGCCAGTAGTGGTGACCCGCGGGGGAATGAAAAACTGTTTTTT.

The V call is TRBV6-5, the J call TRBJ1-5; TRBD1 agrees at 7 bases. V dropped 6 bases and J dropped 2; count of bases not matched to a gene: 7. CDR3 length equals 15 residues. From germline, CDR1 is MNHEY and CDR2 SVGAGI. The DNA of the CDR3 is TGTGCCAGCAGCCACAGGGGAAGTGGCAATCAGCCCCAGCATTTT. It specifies CASSHRGSGNQPQHF.

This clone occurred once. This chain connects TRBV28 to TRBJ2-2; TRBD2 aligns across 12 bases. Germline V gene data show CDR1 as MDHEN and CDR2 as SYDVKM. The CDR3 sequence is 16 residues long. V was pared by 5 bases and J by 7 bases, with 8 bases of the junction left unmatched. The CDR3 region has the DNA TGTGCCAGCAGTGGGGTTACTAGCGGGGGGCACGGGGAGCTGTTTTTT. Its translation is CASSGVTSGGHGELFF.

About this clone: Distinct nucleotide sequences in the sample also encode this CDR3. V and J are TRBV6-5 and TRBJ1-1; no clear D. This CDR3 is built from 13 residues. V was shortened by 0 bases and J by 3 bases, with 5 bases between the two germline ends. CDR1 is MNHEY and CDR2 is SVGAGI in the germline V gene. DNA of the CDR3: TGTGCCAGCAGTTACTCGGCGGACACTGAAGCTTTCTTT. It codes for CASSYSADTEAFF.

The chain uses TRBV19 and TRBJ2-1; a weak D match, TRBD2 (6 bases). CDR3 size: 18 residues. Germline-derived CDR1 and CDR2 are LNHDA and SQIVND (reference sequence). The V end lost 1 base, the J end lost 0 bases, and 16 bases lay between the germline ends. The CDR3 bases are TGTGCCAGTAGTATAGGATACACGCCCGGGAGCTCCTACAATGAGCAGTTCTTC. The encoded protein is CASSIGYTPGSSYNEQFF.